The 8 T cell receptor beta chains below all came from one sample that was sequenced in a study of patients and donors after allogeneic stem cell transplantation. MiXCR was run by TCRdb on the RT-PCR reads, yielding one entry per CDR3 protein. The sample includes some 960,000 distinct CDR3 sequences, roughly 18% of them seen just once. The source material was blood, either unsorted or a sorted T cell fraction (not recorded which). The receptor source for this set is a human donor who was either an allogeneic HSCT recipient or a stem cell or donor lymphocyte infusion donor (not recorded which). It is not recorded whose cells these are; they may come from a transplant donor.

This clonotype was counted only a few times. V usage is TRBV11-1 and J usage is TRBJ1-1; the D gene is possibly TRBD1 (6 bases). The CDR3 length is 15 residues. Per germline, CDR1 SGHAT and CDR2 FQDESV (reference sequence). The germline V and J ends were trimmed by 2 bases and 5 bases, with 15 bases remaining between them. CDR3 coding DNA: TGTGCCAGCAGCTTATACAGGGCAAAAGGAACTGAAGCTTTCTTT. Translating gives CASSLYRAKGTEAFF.

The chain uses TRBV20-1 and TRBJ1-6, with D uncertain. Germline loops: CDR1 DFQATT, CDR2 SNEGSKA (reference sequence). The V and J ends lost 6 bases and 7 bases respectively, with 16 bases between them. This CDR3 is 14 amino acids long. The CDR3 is CSARSRGSNSPLHF. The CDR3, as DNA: TGCAGTGCCCGGTCCCGAGGGTCGAATTCACCCCTCCACTTT.

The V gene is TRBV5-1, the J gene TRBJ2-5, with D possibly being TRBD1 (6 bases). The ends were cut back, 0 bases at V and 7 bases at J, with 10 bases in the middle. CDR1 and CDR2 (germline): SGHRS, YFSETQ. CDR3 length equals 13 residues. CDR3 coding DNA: TGCGCCAGCAGCTTGGGGCAGGGGTTGACCCAGTACTTC. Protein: CASSLGQGLTQYF.

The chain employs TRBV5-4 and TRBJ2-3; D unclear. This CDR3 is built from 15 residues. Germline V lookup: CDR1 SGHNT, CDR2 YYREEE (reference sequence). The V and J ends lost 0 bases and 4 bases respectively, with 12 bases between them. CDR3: CASSLEVGIADTQYF. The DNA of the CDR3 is TGTGCCAGCAGCTTGGAGGTAGGGATCGCAGATACGCAGTATTTT.

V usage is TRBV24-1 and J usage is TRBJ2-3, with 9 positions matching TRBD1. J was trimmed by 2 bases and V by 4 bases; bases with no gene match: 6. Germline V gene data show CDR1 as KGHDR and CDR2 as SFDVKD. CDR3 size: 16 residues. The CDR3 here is CATSDSRDRATDTQYF. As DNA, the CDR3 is TGTGCCACCAGTGACTCCCGGGACAGGGCCACAGATACGCAGTATTTT.

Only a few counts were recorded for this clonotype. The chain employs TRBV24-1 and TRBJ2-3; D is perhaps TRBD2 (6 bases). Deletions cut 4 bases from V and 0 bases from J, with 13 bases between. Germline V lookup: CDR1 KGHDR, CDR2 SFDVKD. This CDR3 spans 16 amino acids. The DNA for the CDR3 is TGTGCCACCAGTGACCCCGGGAGTTCTAGCACAGATACGCAGTATTTT. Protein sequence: CATSDPGSSSTDTQYF.

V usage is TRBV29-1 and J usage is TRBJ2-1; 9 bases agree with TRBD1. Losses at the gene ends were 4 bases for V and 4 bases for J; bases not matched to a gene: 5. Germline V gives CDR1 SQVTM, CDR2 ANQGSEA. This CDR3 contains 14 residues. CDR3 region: CSVVPQGAYNEQFF. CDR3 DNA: TGCAGCGTTGTTCCACAGGGGGCTTACAATGAGCAGTTCTTC.

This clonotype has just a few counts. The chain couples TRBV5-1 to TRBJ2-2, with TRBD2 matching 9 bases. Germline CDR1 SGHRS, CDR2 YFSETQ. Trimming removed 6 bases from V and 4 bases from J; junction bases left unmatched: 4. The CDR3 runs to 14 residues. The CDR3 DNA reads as TGCGCCAGCAACAGCGGGGGGACCACCGGGGAGCTGTTTTTT. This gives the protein CASNSGGTTGELFF.